Below are 18 T cell receptor beta chains sequenced from a single sample in a study of shared clonotypes between healthy human individuals (dated by TCRdb to the early 2020s). Library preparation employed the immunoSEQ multiplex PCR assay. What TCRdb holds here is the immuneACCESS table cut down to in-frame rearrangements. Part of the clones is not present; checked against another copy, under half of the missing clones reflect an unresolved V gene, and the others are unexplained. Recorded for this sample are 800,000 or so clones; about 96% of them occurred a single time. Of the sample, over 0.2% falls within the top ten clones. For the CD8 naive samples, CD45RO-negative cells were positively selected for CCR7, yielding a CD45RA+CCR7+ population from which TemRA cells were excluded. The sample comprised naive CD8+ T cells sorted from blood. The cell subset or site label of this sample denotes: CD45RA+CCR7+. The source of these receptors is a man younger than 40 in good health.

The chain recombines TRBV7-9 with TRBJ2-1; TRBD2 agrees at 13 bases. V lost 4 bases, J lost 0 bases, and 9 bases stayed unmatched. The V gene's germline CDR1 is SEHNR and CDR2 FQNEAQ (reference sequence). CDR3 size: 19 residues. The CDR3 nucleotides read TGTGCCAGCAGCTCGGAAGGGACTAGCGGGACTAGCTCCTACAATGAGCAGTTCTTC. It codes for CASSSEGTSGTSSYNEQFF.

This chain connects TRBV7-2 to TRBJ2-3; TRBD2 matches at 10 bases. The CDR3 is made up of 17 amino acids. The trim removed 2 bases at V and 3 bases at J, leaving 8 bases unmatched. The germline V gene has CDR1 SGHTA and CDR2 FQGNSA. The CDR3 loop is CASSLISGRTGTDTQYF. In nucleotides, the CDR3 is TGTGCCAGCAGCTTAATTAGCGGGAGGACCGGGACAGATACGCAGTATTTT. The full variable domain, with the rest looked up from reference TRBV7-2 and TRBJ2-3, is GAGVSQSPSNKVTEKGKDVELRCDPISGHTALYWYRQSLGQGLEFLIYFQGNSAPDKSGLPSDRFSAERTGGSVSTLTIQRTQQEDSAVYLCASSLISGRTGTDTQYFGPGTRLTVL.

As to this clone: The sample contains more than one DNA sequence encoding this CDR3. The V call is TRBV7-9, the J call TRBJ2-1; possible D gene TRBD1, 5 bases. CDR1 and CDR2 from the germline V gene are SEHNR and FQNEAQ (reference sequence). The CDR3 loop spans 14 amino acids. V shed 3 bases and J shed 2 bases, with 8 bases lying between them. Written as DNA, the CDR3 is TGTGCCAGCAGCTTGGCAGGGCCCTACAATGAGCAGTTCTTC. The encoded protein is CASSLAGPYNEQFF.

The table lists this clone with a count of one. This rearrangement joins TRBV27 to TRBJ2-7; no clear D gene. Per the germline V gene, CDR1 is MNHEY and CDR2 is SMNVEV (reference sequence). CDR3 length: 15 residues. The V gene lost 5 bases and the J gene lost 3 bases, with 17 bases spanning the gap. CDR3 DNA: TGTGCCAGCAGTATACGACGACGGAACGGCTACGAGCAGTACTTC. Its translation is CASSIRRRNGYEQYF.

The chain links TRBV6-4 to TRBJ2-7; 7 nucleotides line up with TRBD1. Germline V gives CDR1 MRHNA, CDR2 SNTAGT. The ends lost 10 bases at V and 3 bases at J; junction bases unmatched: 12. CDR3 size: 14 residues. CDR3 coding DNA: TGTGCCAACCCACCGCCGGGACAGAACTACGAGCAGTACTTC. Its protein is CANPPPGQNYEQYF.

This chain uses TRBV6-5 with TRBJ2-7; D might be TRBD1 (6 bases). The CDR3 loop spans 13 amino acids. Trimming took 6 bases from V and 6 from J, leaving 15 bases between them. Germline V gene lookup returns CDR1 MNHEY and CDR2 SVGAGI. The CDR3 is CASSYLTGTEQYF. CDR3 nucleotides: TGTGCCAGCAGCTACCTAACAGGGACCGAGCAGTACTTC.

V gene TRBV5-4 combines with J gene TRBJ2-7, with 9 bases that match TRBD1. CDR3 size: 15 residues. V was clipped by 2 bases and J by 3 bases; unmatched bases: 6. The germline gives CDR1 SGHNT, CDR2 YYREEE (reference sequence). CDR3 sequence reads: CASSLPGTGYYEQYF. CDR3 coding DNA: TGTGCCAGCAGCTTACCCGGGACAGGGTACTACGAGCAGTACTTC.

The chain has TRBV7-8 and TRBJ2-7; TRBD2 matches at 15 bases. Per the germline V gene, CDR1 is SGHVS and CDR2 is FQNEAQ. The CDR3 runs 16 residues. V lost 5 bases and J lost 2; bases outside the gene matches: 4. CDR3 protein: CASSPWTSGRAYEQYF. Here the CDR3 DNA reads TGTGCCAGCAGCCCCTGGACTAGCGGGAGGGCCTACGAGCAGTACTTC.

The chain couples TRBV6-6 to TRBJ1-3; D unresolved. Looked up from germline, CDR1 is MNHNY and CDR2 is SVGAGI (reference sequence). V lost 6 bases, J lost 4 bases, and 10 bases lay in between. This CDR3 comprises 13 residues. In nucleotides, the CDR3 is TGTGCCAGCAGCCCCGCAGACGGAAACACCATATATTTT. Amino acids: CASSPADGNTIYF.

The chain employs TRBV19 and TRBJ2-1; 14 bases agree with TRBD2. Per the germline V gene, CDR1 is LNHDA and CDR2 is SQIVND (reference sequence). The junction had 9 bases not matched to a gene; V was cut back by 5 bases and J by 3 bases. This CDR3 region has 18 residues. The CDR3 sequence is CASSSPGTSGSDYNEQFF. As DNA, the CDR3 is TGTGCCAGTAGTTCTCCTGGGACTAGCGGGAGTGACTACAATGAGCAGTTCTTC.

The rearrangement links TRBV6-1 to TRBJ2-7, with unresolved D. Between the trimmed V and J ends, which lost 7 bases and 3 bases, there was a span of 16 bases. The CDR3 is 14 residues long. Germline V gene data show CDR1 as MNHNS and CDR2 as SASEGT. CDR3 residues: CASTRGGPDYEQYF. Written as DNA, the CDR3 is TGTGCCAGCACTCGAGGCGGCCCGGACTACGAGCAGTACTTC.

This chain links TRBV27 with TRBJ1-1; TRBD1 is a possible D gene (6 bases). Germline V gene data show CDR1 as MNHEY and CDR2 as SMNVEV (reference sequence). CDR3 length: 15 residues. Trimming removed 4 bases at V and 1 base at J, with 13 bases between. CDR3 residues: CASSSTGTQNTEAFF. CDR3 nucleotides: TGTGCCAGCAGTTCCACCGGGACACAGAACACTGAAGCTTTCTTT.

The sample holds one count of this clone. The chain employs TRBV15 and TRBJ1-1; D not certain. V lost 0 bases and J 1 base, leaving 6 bases between the germline ends. Germline V gene sequence: CDR1 LNHNV, CDR2 YYDKDF (reference sequence). This CDR3 is built from 14 residues. The CDR3 DNA follows: TGTGCCACCAGCAGAGATAATTGGAACACTGAAGCTTTCTTT. It encodes CATSRDNWNTEAFF.

In regard to this clone: The identical CDR3 is also encoded by other nucleotide sequences in the sample. This chain uses TRBV5-8 with TRBJ2-2, with TRBD1 as a possible D gene (6 bases). Germline assignment: CDR1 SGHTS and CDR2 YDEGEE. Trimming pared 3 bases from V and 0 bases from J, leaving 9 bases between. CDR3 size: 15 residues. CDR3 amino acids: CASSSGTTNTGELFF. For the CDR3, the DNA is TGTGCCAGCAGCTCCGGGACAACGAACACCGGGGAGCTGTTTTTT.

V and J are TRBV7-9 and TRBJ2-5; D is unclear. The CDR3 loop spans 13 amino acids. The germline V gene encodes CDR1 SEHNR and CDR2 FQNEAQ (reference sequence). Trimming removed 8 bases from V and 0 bases from J, with 10 bases in between. The CDR3 spells CASQTVNQETQYF. The CDR3 bases are TGTGCCAGCCAGACTGTAAACCAAGAGACCCAGTACTTC.

The chain combines TRBV25-1 with TRBJ1-2; D not resolved. CDR1 MGHDK and CDR2 SYGVNS come from the germline V gene. Trimming took 5 bases from V and 1 from J, leaving 17 bases between them. The CDR3 loop spans 16 amino acids. The CDR3 spells CASSSPGTSLNYGYTF. In DNA form, the CDR3 reads TGTGCCAGCAGTTCCCCAGGTACCTCCCTTAACTATGGCTACACCTTC.

This CDR3 is CAITLPGCGGKETQYF. The CDR3, as DNA: TGTGCCATCACATTGCCGGGCTGTGGGGGTAAAGAGACCCAGTACTTC. J is TRBJ2-5 and V is TRBV11-3; D could derive from TRBD1 or TRBD2 (5 bases each). The V and J ends lost 10 bases and 3 bases respectively, with 24 bases between them. Germline CDR1 reads SGHNT; CDR2 reads YENEEA. The length of the CDR3 is 16 residues.

In DNA, the CDR3 is TGTGCCAGCAGCGCCACCCTCGGGACGAACACTGAAGCTTTCTTT. Residues: CASSATLGTNTEAFF. The gene calls are TRBV13 and TRBJ1-1; D possibly corresponds to TRBD1 (5 bases). The CDR3 is 15 amino acids. V lost 5 bases and J 1 base, leaving 14 bases between the germline ends. Germline CDR1 is PRHDT and CDR2 is FYEKMQ (reference sequence).